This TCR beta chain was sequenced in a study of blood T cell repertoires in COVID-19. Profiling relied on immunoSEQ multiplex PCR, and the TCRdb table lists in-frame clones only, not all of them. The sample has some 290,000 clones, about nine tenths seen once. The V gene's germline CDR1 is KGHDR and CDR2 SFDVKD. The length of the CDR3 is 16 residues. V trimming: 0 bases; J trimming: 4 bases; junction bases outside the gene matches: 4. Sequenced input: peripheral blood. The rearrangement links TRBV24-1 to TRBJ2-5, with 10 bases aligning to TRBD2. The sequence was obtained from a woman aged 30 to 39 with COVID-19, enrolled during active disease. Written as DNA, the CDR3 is TGTGCCACCAGTGATTTGCAAGCGGGAGGGGGAGAGACCCAGTACTTC. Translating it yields CATSDLQAGGGETQYF.